This record looks at one T cell receptor (beta chain) sequence and its context. This sample is drawn from a study of T cell changes during pregnancy in multiple sclerosis. Data came from immunoSEQ multiplex PCR; TCRdb stores just in-frame clones and leaves some out. The sample yields about 59,000 clones, about 93% seen once. The length of the CDR3 is 14 residues. V lost 2 bases and J 2 bases, leaving 11 bases between the germline ends. From germline, CDR1 is SGHNT and CDR2 YYREEE (reference sequence). The TCR was taken from a female donor with multiple sclerosis, enrolled in a pregnancy study. Sequenced material: CD8+ T cells from peripheral blood mononuclear cells, taken in the third trimester of pregnancy. J is TRBJ2-7 and V is TRBV5-4; D perhaps matches TRBD1 (6 bases). The DNA of the CDR3 is TGTGCCAGCAGCTTACAGGGATATGCCTACGAGCAGTACTTC. Translation gives CASSLQGYAYEQYF.